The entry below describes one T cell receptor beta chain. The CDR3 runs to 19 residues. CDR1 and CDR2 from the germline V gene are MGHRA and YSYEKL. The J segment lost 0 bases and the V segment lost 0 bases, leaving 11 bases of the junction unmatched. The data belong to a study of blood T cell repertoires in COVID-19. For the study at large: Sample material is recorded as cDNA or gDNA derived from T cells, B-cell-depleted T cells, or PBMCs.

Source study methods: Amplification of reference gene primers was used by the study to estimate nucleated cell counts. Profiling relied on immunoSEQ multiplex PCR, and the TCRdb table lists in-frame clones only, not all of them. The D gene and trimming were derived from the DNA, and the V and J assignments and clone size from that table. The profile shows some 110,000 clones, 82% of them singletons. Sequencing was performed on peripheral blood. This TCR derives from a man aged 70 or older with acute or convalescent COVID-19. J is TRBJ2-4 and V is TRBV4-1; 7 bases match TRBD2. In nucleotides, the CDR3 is TGCGCCAGCAGCCAAGAGGGGGAGGGTGACGCTCTAGCCAAAAACATTCAGTACTTC. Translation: CASSQEGEGDALAKNIQYF.